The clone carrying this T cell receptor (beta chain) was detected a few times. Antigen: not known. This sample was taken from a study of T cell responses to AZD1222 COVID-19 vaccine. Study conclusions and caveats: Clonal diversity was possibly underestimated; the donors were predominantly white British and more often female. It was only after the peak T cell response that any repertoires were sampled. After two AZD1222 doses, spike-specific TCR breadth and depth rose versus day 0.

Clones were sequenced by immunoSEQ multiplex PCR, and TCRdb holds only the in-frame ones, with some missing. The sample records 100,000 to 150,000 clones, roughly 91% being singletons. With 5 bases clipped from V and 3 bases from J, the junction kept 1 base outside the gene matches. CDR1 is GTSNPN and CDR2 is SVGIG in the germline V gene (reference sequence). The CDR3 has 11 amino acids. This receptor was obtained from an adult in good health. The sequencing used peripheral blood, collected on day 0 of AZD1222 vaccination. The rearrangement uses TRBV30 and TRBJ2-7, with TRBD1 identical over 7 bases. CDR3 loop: CAWGQVYEQYF. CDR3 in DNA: TGTGCCTGGGGACAGGTCTACGAGCAGTACTTC.